The entry that follows covers one T cell receptor (beta chain) sequence. The antigen remains unidentified. Unique molecular identifiers tagged the TCRbeta library. TCRdb independently ran MiXCR on the PCR reads; one entry per CDR3 protein. The profile shows around 580,000 distinct CDR3 sequences, about a quarter of them singletons. This entry comes from a study of T-cell reconstitution after alpha-beta-depleted transplantation in children. Study-wide results and limits: T-cell counts and diversity at one year post-transplant came mainly from newly produced T cells. About two months after transplant, alpha-beta T cells reportedly came from several hundred expanded graft clones.

This TCR came from a boy younger than two with Wiskott-Aldrich syndrome, due to receive a stem cell transplant. This specimen consisted of PBMCs, obtained before TCRalphabeta/CD19-depleted stem cell transplant.

This CDR3 is CSGPRGAHGNEQFF. CDR3 coding DNA: TGCAGTGGACCCAGGGGGGCACACGGGAATGAGCAGTTCTTC. The V call is TRBV20-1, the J call TRBJ2-1, with D possibly being TRBD1 (7 bases). The CDR3 totals 14 residues. The germline CDR1 and CDR2 sequences are DFQATT and SNEGSKA (reference sequence). V dropped 7 bases and J dropped 7 bases, with 20 bases sitting between them.